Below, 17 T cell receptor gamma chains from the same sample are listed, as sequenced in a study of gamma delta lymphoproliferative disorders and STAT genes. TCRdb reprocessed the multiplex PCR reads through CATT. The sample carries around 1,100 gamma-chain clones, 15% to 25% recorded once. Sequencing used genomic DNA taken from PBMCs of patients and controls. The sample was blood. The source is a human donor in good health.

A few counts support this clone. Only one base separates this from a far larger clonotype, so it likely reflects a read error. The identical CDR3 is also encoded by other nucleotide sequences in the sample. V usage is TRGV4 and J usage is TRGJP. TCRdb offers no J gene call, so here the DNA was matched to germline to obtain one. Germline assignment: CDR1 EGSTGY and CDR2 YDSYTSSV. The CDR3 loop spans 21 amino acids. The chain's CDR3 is CATWDGHTNRVEELGKKIKVF. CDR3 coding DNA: TGTGCCACCTGGGATGGGCACACGAACCGAGTTGAAGAGTTGGGTAAAAAAATCAAGGTATTT.

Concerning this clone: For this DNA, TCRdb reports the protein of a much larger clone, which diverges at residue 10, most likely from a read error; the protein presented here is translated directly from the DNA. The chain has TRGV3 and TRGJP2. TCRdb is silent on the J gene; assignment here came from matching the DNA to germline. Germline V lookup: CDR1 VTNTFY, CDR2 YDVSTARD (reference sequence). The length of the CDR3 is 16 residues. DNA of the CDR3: TGTGCCACCTGGGACTCTCAATATAGTTGTGATTGGATCAAGACGTTT. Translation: CATWDSQYSCDWIKTF.

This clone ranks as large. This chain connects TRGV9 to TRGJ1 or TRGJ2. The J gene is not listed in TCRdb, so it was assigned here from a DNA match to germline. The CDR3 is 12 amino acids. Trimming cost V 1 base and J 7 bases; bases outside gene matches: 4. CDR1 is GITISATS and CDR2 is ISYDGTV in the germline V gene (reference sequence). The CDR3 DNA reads TGTGCCTTGTGGGAGGTTTCCTATAAGAAACTCTTT. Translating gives CALWEVSYKKLF.

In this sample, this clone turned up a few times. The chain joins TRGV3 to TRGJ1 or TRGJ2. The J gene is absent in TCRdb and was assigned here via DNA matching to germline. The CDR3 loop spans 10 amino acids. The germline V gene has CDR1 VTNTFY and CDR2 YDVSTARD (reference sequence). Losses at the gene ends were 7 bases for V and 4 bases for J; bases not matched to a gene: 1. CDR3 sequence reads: CATCYYKKLF. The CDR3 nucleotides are TGTGCCACCTGCTATTATAAGAAACTCTTT.

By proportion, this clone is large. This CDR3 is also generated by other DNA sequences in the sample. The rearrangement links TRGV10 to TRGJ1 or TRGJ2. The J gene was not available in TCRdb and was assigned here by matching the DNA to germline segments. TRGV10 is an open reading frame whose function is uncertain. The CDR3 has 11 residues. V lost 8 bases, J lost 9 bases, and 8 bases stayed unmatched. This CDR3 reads CAAWDSRKKLF. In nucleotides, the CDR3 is TGTGCTGCGTGGGATTCCCGTAAGAAACTCTTT.

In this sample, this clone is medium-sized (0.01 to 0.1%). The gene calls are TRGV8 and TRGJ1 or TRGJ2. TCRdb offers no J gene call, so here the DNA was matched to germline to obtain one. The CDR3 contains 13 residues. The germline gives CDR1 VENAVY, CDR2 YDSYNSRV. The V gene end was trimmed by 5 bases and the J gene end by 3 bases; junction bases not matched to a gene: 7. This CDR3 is CATWGQGYYKKLF. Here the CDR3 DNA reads TGTGCCACCTGGGGTCAGGGTTATTATAAGAAACTCTTT.

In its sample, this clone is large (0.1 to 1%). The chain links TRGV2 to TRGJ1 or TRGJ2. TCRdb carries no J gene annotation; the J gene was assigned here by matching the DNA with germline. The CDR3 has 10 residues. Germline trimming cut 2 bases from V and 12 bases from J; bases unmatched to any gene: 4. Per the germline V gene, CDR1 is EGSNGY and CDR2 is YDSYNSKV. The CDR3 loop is CATWDARKLF. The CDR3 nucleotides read TGTGCCACCTGGGACGCGAGGAAACTCTTT.

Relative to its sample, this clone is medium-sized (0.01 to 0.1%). CDR3 sequence reads: CAAWALYYKKLF. The DNA for the CDR3 is TGTGCTGCGTGGGCCCTTTATTATAAGAAACTCTTT. This chain joins TRGV10 and TRGJ1 or TRGJ2. No J gene is reported in TCRdb; it was inferred here by comparing the DNA with germline. Being an ORF, TRGV10 has a function that is uncertain. The CDR3 is 12 amino acids. The ends lost 8 bases at V and 3 bases at J; junction bases unmatched: 5.

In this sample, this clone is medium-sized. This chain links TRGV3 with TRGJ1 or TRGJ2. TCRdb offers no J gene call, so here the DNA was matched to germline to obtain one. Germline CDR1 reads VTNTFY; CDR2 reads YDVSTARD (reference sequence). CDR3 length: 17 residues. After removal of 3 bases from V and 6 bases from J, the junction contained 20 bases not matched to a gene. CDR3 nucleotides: TGTGCCACCTGGGACTTATCCCTGGGGATACACGGTTATAAGAAACTCTTT. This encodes CATWDLSLGIHGYKKLF.

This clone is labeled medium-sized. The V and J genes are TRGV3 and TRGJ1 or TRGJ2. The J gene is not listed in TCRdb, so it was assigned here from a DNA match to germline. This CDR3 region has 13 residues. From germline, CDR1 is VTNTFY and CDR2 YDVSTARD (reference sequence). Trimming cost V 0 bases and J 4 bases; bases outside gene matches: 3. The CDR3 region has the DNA TGTGCCACCTGGGACAGGCGATATTATAAGAAACTCTTT. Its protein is CATWDRRYYKKLF.

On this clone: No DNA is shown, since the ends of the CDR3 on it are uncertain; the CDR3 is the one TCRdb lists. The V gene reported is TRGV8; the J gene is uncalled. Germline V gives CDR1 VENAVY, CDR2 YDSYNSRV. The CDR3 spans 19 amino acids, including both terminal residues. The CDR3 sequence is CATRGRIIIRNSLAVEQHF.

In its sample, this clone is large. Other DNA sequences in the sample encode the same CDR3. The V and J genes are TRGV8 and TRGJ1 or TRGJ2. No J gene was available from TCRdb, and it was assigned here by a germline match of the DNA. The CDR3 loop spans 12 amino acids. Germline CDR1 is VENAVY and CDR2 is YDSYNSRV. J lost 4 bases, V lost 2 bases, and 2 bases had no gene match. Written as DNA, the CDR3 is TGTGCCACCTGGGATAACTATTATAAGAAACTCTTT. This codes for CATWDNYYKKLF.

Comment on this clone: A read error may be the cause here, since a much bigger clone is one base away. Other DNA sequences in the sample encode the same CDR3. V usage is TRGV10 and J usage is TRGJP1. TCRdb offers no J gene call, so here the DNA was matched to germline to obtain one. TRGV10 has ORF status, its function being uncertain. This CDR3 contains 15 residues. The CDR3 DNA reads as TGTGCTGCGTGGGATCCTCATACCACTGGCTGGTTCAAGATATTT. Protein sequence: CAAWDPHTTGWFKIF.

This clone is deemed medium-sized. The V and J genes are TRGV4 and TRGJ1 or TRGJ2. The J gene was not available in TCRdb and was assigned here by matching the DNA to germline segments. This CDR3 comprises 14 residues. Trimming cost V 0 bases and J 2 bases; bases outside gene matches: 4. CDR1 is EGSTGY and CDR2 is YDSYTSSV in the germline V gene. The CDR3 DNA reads TGTGCCACCTGGGATGGGGTGGATTATTATAAGAAACTCTTT. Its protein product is CATWDGVDYYKKLF.

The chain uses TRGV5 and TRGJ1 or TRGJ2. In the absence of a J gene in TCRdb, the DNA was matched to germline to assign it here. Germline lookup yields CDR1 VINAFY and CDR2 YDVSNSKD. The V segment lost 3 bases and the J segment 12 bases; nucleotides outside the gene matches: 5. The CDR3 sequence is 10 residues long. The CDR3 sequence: CATWDLGKLF. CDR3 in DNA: TGTGCCACCTGGGACCTTGGGAAACTCTTT.

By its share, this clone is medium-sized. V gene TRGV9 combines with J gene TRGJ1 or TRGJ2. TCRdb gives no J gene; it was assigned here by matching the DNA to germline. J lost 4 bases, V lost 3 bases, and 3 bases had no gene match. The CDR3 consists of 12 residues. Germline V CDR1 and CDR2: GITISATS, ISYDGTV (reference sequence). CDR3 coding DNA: TGTGCCTTGTGGGAGCCATATTATAAGAAACTCTTT. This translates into CALWEPYYKKLF.

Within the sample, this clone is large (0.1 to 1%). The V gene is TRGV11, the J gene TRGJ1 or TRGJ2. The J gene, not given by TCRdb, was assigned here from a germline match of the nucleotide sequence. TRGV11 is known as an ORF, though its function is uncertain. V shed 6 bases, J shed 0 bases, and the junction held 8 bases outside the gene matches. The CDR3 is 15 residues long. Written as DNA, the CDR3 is TGTGCCTGCTGGATTGGACGTTCGAATTATTATAAGAAACTCTTT. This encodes CACWIGRSNYYKKLF.